Below, 21 T cell receptor beta chains from the same sample are listed, as sequenced in a study of CD8+CD57+ T cells in acquired aplastic anemia. Researchers used genomic DNA as the template to profile TCR beta VDJ and CDR3. Each CDR3 protein is one row after TCRdb ran MiXCR on the reads. The sample shows about 190,000 distinct CDR3 sequences, around three fifths of them seen only once. Sequencing was carried out using sorted CD4+, CD8+, or CD8+CD57+ T cells (not recorded which) from PBMCs. Source of these receptors: a human donor with severe aplastic anemia or a healthy control (not recorded which).

The chain uses TRBV7-9 and TRBJ2-7; 10 bases are shared with TRBD2. V shed 5 bases and J 3 bases; nucleotides not matched to a gene: 7. The CDR3 is made up of 15 amino acids. Germline V gives CDR1 SEHNR, CDR2 FQNEAQ (reference sequence). The CDR3 loop is CASSRSGTSVYEQYF. As DNA, the CDR3 is TGTGCCAGCAGCCGGTCCGGGACTAGCGTCTACGAGCAGTACTTC.

J is TRBJ1-5 and V is TRBV10-3, with TRBD1 as a possible D gene (6 bases). CDR3 length: 15 residues. The germline V gene encodes CDR1 ENHRY and CDR2 SYGVKD. Trimming pared 3 bases from V and 7 bases from J, leaving 16 bases between. The DNA of the CDR3 is TGTGCCATCAGTGAAACCGGGGGGGGGGGCCAGCCCCAGCATTTT. It codes for CAISETGGGGQPQHF.

The V gene is TRBV12-3 or TRBV12-4, the J gene TRBJ2-2; a possible D gene is TRBD1 (6 bases). Trimming pared 2 bases from V and 9 bases from J, leaving 19 bases between. This CDR3 has 16 amino acids. The CDR3 bases are TGTGCCAGCAGTTTACAGGGGATACGGACAACCAGGGAGCTGTTTTTT. It specifies CASSLQGIRTTRELFF.

The sample holds many counts of this clonotype. V gene TRBV29-1 combines with J gene TRBJ2-5, with TRBD2 as a possible D gene (5 bases). V lost 2 bases to trimming and J lost 1 base, with 8 bases between them. CDR1 is SQVTM, CDR2 ANQGSEA, per germline. The CDR3 totals 13 residues. The CDR3 is CSVEPGIQETQYF. For the CDR3, the DNA is TGCAGCGTTGAACCCGGGATCCAAGAGACCCAGTACTTC.

V gene TRBV19 combines with J gene TRBJ1-2, with D possibly being TRBD1 (5 bases). V was clipped by 5 bases and J by 4 bases, with 14 bases between them. The CDR3 is 14 amino acids. Germline-derived CDR1 and CDR2 are LNHDA and SQIVND (reference sequence). CDR3 loop: CASSVTTEIYGYTF. For the CDR3, the DNA is TGTGCCAGTAGTGTGACGACAGAGATCTATGGCTACACCTTC.

This clonotype has just one count. The chain uses TRBV19 and TRBJ1-2; a possible D gene is TRBD1 (6 bases). Trimming left V 9 bases short and J 6 bases short, with 20 bases between. Germline loops: CDR1 LNHDA, CDR2 SQIVND (reference sequence). This CDR3 spans 14 amino acids. The CDR3 reads CASSLGRDTNGYTF. DNA of the CDR3: TGTGCCAGCAGCTTAGGCCGGGACACTAATGGCTACACCTTC.

This clonotype was found a few times. The rearrangement joins TRBV7-2 to TRBJ2-7, with 8 bases aligning to TRBD1. V dropped 3 bases and J dropped 1; count of bases not matched to a gene: 2. CDR1 and CDR2 (germline): SGHTA, FQGNSA. This CDR3 is 14 amino acids long. The DNA for the CDR3 is TGTGCCAGCAGCTTTAGGGACAGGTCCTACGAGCAGTACTTC. Its protein is CASSFRDRSYEQYF. The full variable domain, its missing parts supplied by reference TRBV7-2 and TRBJ2-7, is GAGVSQSPSNKVTEKGKDVELRCDPISGHTALYWYRQSLGQGLEFLIYFQGNSAPDKSGLPSDRFSAERTGGSVSTLTIQRTQQEDSAVYLCASSFRDRSYEQYFGPGTRLTVT.

In its sample, this clonotype was seen a few times. The genes are TRBV27 and TRBJ2-2; 11 positions match TRBD2. The germline gives CDR1 MNHEY, CDR2 SMNVEV (reference sequence). The CDR3 covers 16 residues. V trimming: 5 bases; J trimming: 2 bases; junction bases outside the gene matches: 4. The CDR3 loop reads CASSKLAGVNTGELFF. In DNA form, the CDR3 reads TGTGCCAGCAGTAAACTAGCGGGGGTCAACACCGGGGAGCTGTTTTTT.

V and J are TRBV12-3 or TRBV12-4 and TRBJ2-7; D is ambiguous. Trimming stripped 1 base from V and 6 bases from J, with 16 bases between. The CDR3 is 15 residues long. CDR3 residues: CASSLGLGLVGEQYF. The CDR3 nucleotides are TGTGCCAGCAGTTTAGGGCTGGGTTTGGTGGGCGAGCAGTACTTC.

At least ten counts were recorded for this clonotype. J is TRBJ1-1 and V is TRBV19, with 9 bases aligning to TRBD1. The CDR3 has 19 amino acids. Germline V lookup: CDR1 LNHDA, CDR2 SQIVND (reference sequence). Trimming took 5 bases from V and 1 from J; bases not matched to a gene: 17. The CDR3 sequence: CASSDRDRVIHSKNTEAFF. CDR3 DNA: TGTGCCAGTAGTGACCGGGACAGGGTAATTCATAGTAAGAACACTGAAGCTTTCTTT.

V is TRBV7-2 and J is TRBJ2-3; unclear D gene. CDR3 length equals 15 residues. Germline V lookup: CDR1 SGHTA, CDR2 FQGNSA. Between the trimmed V and J ends, which lost 3 bases and 2 bases, there was a span of 12 bases. CDR3 in DNA: TGTGCCAGCAGCTTGCAGACCCCCCACACAGATACGCAGTATTTT. Translating gives CASSLQTPHTDTQYF.

The V and J genes are TRBV20-1 and TRBJ2-7; the D gene is possibly TRBD2 (6 bases). Germline CDR1 and CDR2: DFQATT and SNEGSKA (reference sequence). CDR3 size: 15 residues. With 6 bases removed from V and 7 bases from J, the gap between germline ends came to 25 bases. This chain's CDR3 is CSALSIGSSYNEQYF. DNA of the CDR3: TGCAGTGCGCTCTCAATCGGGAGCTCCTACAATGAGCAGTACTTC.

With respect to this clonotype: The junction and the germline gene differ at one end; a read error may be behind it. The chain employs TRBV10-3 and TRBJ1-2; a weak D match, TRBD1 (5 bases). CDR1 and CDR2 (germline): ENHRY, SYGVKD. The CDR3 runs 17 residues. CDR3 sequence: CASSSVFTGLDSYGYTF. The DNA of the CDR3 is TGTGCCAGCAGTTCCGTCTTTACAGGACTCGACAGCTATGGCTACACCTTC.

The V call is TRBV14, the J call TRBJ2-7; no clear D. The CDR3 runs to 13 residues. V was pared by 5 bases and J by 0 bases, with 8 bases between. CDR1 is SGHDN and CDR2 is FVKESK in the germline V gene. The CDR3 DNA sequence: TGTGCCAGCAGCTCGGCCTCCTCCTACGAGCAGTACTTC. It yields the protein CASSSASSYEQYF.

This clonotype occurred a few times. The gene calls are TRBV14 and TRBJ2-7, with D maybe TRBD2 (5 bases). The V and J ends lost 0 bases and 0 bases respectively, with 6 bases between them. The germline CDR1 and CDR2 sequences are SGHDN and FVKESK. This CDR3 has 14 amino acids. The CDR3 nucleotides read TGTGCCAGCAGCCAAGATCTAGCCTCCTACGAGCAGTACTTC. Translation gives CASSQDLASYEQYF.

A few counts support this clonotype. This chain connects TRBV19 to TRBJ2-2, with D possibly TRBD1 on 5 matching bases. V was trimmed by 9 bases and J by 0 bases, leaving 14 bases between them. CDR3 length: 15 amino acids. In germline, CDR1 is LNHDA, CDR2 SQIVND (reference sequence). The CDR3 spells CASSYPTANTGELFF. CDR3 DNA: TGTGCCAGCAGTTACCCGACAGCGAACACCGGGGAGCTGTTTTTT.

The chain joins TRBV7-8 to TRBJ2-7; the D call may be TRBD1 or TRBD2 (5 bases each). This CDR3 spans 15 amino acids. Trimming took 2 bases from V and 5 from J, leaving 16 bases between them. Per germline, CDR1 SGHVS and CDR2 FQNEAQ. CDR3 protein: CASSLLRAVGDEQYF. The CDR3 DNA sequence: TGTGCCAGCAGCTTATTGCGTGCGGTGGGGGACGAGCAGTACTTC.

Only one count was recorded for this clonotype. The V call is TRBV5-4, the J call TRBJ2-1; D not certain. CDR3 size: 13 residues. Germline V lookup: CDR1 SGHNT, CDR2 YYREEE (reference sequence). V shed 3 bases and J shed 7 bases, with 11 bases lying between them. CDR3 nucleotides: TGTGCCAGCAGCTCTCTAGAGTTGAATGAGCAGTTCTTC. Residues: CASSSLELNEQFF.

This clonotype was picked up many times. V usage is TRBV5-6 and J usage is TRBJ2-7; 9 bases line up with TRBD1. The CDR3 is 14 residues long. Trimming took 2 bases from V and 3 from J; bases not matched to a gene: 3. Germline V gives CDR1 SGHDT, CDR2 YYEEEE. Here the CDR3 DNA reads TGTGCCAGCAGCTTTGGGACAGGGAACTACGAGCAGTACTTC. It is translated as CASSFGTGNYEQYF. Together with reference TRBV5-6 and TRBJ2-7, the CDR3 gives the full variable domain: DAGVTQSPTHLIKTRGQQVTLRCSPKSGHDTVSWYQQALGQGPQFIFQYYEEEERQRGNFPDRFSGHQFPNYSSELNVNALLLGDSALYLCASSFGTGNYEQYFGPGTRLTVT.

The rearrangement uses TRBV7-2 and TRBJ2-7; D ambiguous. This CDR3 spans 12 amino acids. CDR1 is SGHTA and CDR2 is FQGNSA in the germline V gene. Trimming removed 8 bases at V and 1 base at J, with 9 bases between. CDR3 residues: CASSTPSYEQYF. The CDR3 nucleotides read TGTGCCAGCTCGACGCCATCCTACGAGCAGTACTTC.

The V and J genes are TRBV7-9 and TRBJ2-5; 7 bases line up with TRBD2. The CDR3 length is 14 residues. Trimming took 6 bases from V and 4 from J; bases not matched to a gene: 8. Looked up from germline, CDR1 is SEHNR and CDR2 is FQNEAQ (reference sequence). DNA for the CDR3: TGTGCCAGCAGGACTGGACTAGGAGGAGAGACCCAGTACTTC. Translating gives CASRTGLGGETQYF.